This TCR beta chain was obtained from a study of Ad26.COV2.S vaccination and SARS-CoV-2 variants. Background on the study: Vaccine-arm donor from the placebo-controlled COV1001 Ad26.COV2.S trial. Study-level results: The authors reported substantial breadth in spike-specific CD8+ and CD4+ T cell responses after vaccination.

The treatment: around 19 received Ad26.COV2.S at low or high dose, single or two shots; 5 received placebo; per-sample allocation not given. The samples date from day 63 after the first vaccine or placebo injection. Cohort 1b enrolled adults aged 18-55 years in Boston. In the case of this clone: Its antigen is still unknown.

J gave up 2 bases and V 8 bases, and 9 bases lay outside the gene matches. This CDR3 comprises 16 residues. Germline lookup yields CDR1 SNHLY and CDR2 FYNNEI. The method was immunoSEQ multiplex PCR; TCRdb's version includes in-frame clones alone and lacks a portion of them. The data contain 300,000 to 350,000 clones, about 88% of them singletons. Sample: peripheral blood, taken in a trial of Ad26.COV2.S vaccine versus placebo. The TCR comes from a person aged 18 to 65 who received the Ad26.COV2.S COVID-19 vaccine or a placebo. The genes are TRBV2 and TRBJ2-2, with TRBD1 identical over 9 bases. The CDR3: CASDFGTGSNTGELFF. CDR3 nucleotides: TGTGCCAGCGATTTCGGGACAGGGTCTAACACCGGGGAGCTGTTTTTT.